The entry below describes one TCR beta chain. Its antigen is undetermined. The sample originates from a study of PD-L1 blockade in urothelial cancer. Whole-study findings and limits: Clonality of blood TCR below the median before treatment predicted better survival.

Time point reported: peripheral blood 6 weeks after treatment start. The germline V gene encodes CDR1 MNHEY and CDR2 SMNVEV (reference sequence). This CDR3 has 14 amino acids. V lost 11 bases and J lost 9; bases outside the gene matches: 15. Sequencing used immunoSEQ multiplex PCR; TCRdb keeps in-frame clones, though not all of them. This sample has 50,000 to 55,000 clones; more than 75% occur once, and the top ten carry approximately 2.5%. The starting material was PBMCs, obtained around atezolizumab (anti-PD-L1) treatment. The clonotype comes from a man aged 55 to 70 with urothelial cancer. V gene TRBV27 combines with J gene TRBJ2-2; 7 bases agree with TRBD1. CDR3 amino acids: CAFWDSLIGRELFF. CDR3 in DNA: TGTGCCTTTTGGGACAGTCTAATTGGCCGGGAGCTGTTTTTT.